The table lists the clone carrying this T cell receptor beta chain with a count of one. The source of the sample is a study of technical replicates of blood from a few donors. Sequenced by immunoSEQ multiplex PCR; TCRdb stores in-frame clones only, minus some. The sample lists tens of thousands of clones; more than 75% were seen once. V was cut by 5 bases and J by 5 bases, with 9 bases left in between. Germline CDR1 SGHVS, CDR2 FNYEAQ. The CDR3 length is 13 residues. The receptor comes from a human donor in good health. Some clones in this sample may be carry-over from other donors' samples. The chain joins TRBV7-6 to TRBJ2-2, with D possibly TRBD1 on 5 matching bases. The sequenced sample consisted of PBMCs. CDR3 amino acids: CASSPTATGELFF. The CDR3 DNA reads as TGTGCCAGCAGCCCGACAGCTACCGGGGAGCTGTTTTTT.